A single sample gave rise to the 8 T cell receptor beta chains below, sequenced in a study of T cell responses to AZD1222 COVID-19 vaccine. Produced via immunoSEQ multiplex PCR; TCRdb's table is partial and in-frame only. Counted here are around 140,000 clones, 93% occurring once; the ten biggest clones make up roughly 12%. The source material was peripheral blood, sampled after recovery from COVID-19. The receptors originated from an adult who had recovered from COVID-19.

This chain uses TRBV19 with TRBJ2-7, with 7 bases identical to TRBD2. Per germline, CDR1 LNHDA and CDR2 SQIVND (reference sequence). There are 13 residues in the CDR3. The ends lost 6 bases at V and 3 bases at J; junction bases unmatched: 5. The CDR3 reads CASSRDYLYEQYF. In DNA form, the CDR3 reads TGTGCCAGTAGCCGGGACTACCTCTACGAGCAGTACTTC.

The chain has TRBV7-9 and TRBJ1-6; TRBD1 aligns across 7 bases. V lost 1 base and J lost 7; bases outside the gene matches: 7. The CDR3 has 16 amino acids. The germline V gene has CDR1 SEHNR and CDR2 FQNEAQ (reference sequence). CDR3 DNA: TGTGCCAGCAGCTTAGAGGGGGCAGGCCCGAATTCACCCCTCCACTTT. Protein product: CASSLEGAGPNSPLHF.

The chain links TRBV7-2 to TRBJ2-2; 8 bases match TRBD2. Germline CDR1 reads SGHTA; CDR2 reads FQGNSA. V shed 6 bases, J shed 3 bases, and the junction held 6 bases outside the gene matches. This CDR3 contains 15 residues. The CDR3 DNA follows: TGTGCCAGCAGAGGAGCGGGAGTGGACACCGGGGAGCTGTTTTTT. This codes for CASRGAGVDTGELFF.

V gene TRBV29-1 combines with J gene TRBJ2-1, with TRBD2 matching 10 bases. Germline loops: CDR1 SQVTM, CDR2 ANQGSEA. V lost 0 bases, J lost 6 bases, and 8 bases stayed unmatched. The CDR3 length is 16 residues. The CDR3 DNA is TGCAGCGTTGAAGATCATGGGACTAGCGAACGCAATGAGCAGTTCTTC. Its translation: CSVEDHGTSERNEQFF.

The chain employs TRBV11-2 and TRBJ2-6; TRBD1 agrees at 10 bases. The CDR3 is made up of 17 amino acids. J lost 1 base, V lost 6 bases, and 6 bases had no gene match. Germline V CDR1 and CDR2: SGHAT, FQNNGV. The CDR3 DNA reads as TGTGCCAGCAGGCTGGGACAGGGGACTTCTGGGGCCAACGTCCTGACTTTC. Protein: CASRLGQGTSGANVLTF.

This chain joins TRBV20-1 and TRBJ1-1; D not certain. V shed 5 bases and J shed 9 bases, with 10 bases lying between them. The CDR3 runs to 10 residues. Germline V gene sequence: CDR1 DFQATT, CDR2 SNEGSKA (reference sequence). CDR3 residues: CSAAGRKAFF. For the CDR3, the DNA is TGCAGTGCTGCCGGGAGAAAAGCTTTCTTT.

The chain is built from TRBV1 and TRBJ2-1; the table's D call, TRBD1, has no DNA check behind it. TRBV1 is labeled a pseudogene. This CDR3 spans 18 amino acids. CDR3 sequence (DNA): TGCACCAGCAGCCGGGACCGTGGGACACCGCCTTTATACAATGAGCAGTTCTTC. This sequence encodes CTSSRDRGTPPLYNEQFF.

This chain connects TRBV27 to TRBJ2-3, with D possibly TRBD2 on 5 matching bases. The CDR3 length is 15 residues. CDR1 and CDR2 (germline): MNHEY, SMNVEV (reference sequence). V shed 5 bases and J shed 1 base, with 13 bases lying between them. The CDR3, as DNA: TGTGCCAGCAGTCCCTGGGGAGAGGGCACAGATACGCAGTATTTT. Translating gives CASSPWGEGTDTQYF.